This TCR beta chain came from a study of identical twins. To note about this clonotype: Its specificity is not known.

Study outcomes and limitations: Sharing of beta out-of-frame sequences by twins showed a weaker excess. The more abundant beta clonotypes in cord blood had fewer insertions, and memory repertoires did not show this. Instead of following the same donors, the conclusions were based on cross-sectional statistical analysis.

Between the trimmed V and J ends, which lost 5 bases and 0 bases, there was a span of 10 bases. The germline V gene encodes CDR1 SGHDN and CDR2 FVKESK. The CDR3 extends over 15 amino acids. Addition of a universal primer site occurred through template switching, and cDNA carried unique molecular identifiers. TCRdb reprocessed the 5' RACE reads with MiXCR, giving one entry per CDR3 protein. The sample consists of 450,000 or so distinct CDR3 sequences, 12% to 15% of them appearing once. The data were also submitted as part of a second study, on yellow fever vaccine responses in identical twins.

This TCR derives from a woman younger than 30 in good health. This chain joins TRBV14 and TRBJ2-2, with D unresolved. Sequencing was done on a sample of CD4+ T cells sorted from blood. CDR3 bases: TGTGCCAGCAGCGCCCACGCCACGAACACCGGGGAGCTGTTTTTT. It encodes CASSAHATNTGELFF.